The 5 T cell receptor beta chains presented below share a single source sample, sequenced in a study of CD8 T cells in Susac syndrome. Random hexamers were used to reverse transcribe an amount of about 0.45 to 1 ug RNA. A single record per CDR3 protein comes from TCRdb applying MiXCR to the immunoSEQ multiplex PCR reads. Of approximately 150,000 distinct CDR3 sequences listed, around 94% are singletons. The sequencing input was CD4+ T cells from PBMCs. All receptors come from a human donor in good health.

This chain links TRBV5-6 with TRBJ1-2; 12 bases fit TRBD1. V lost 4 bases to trimming and J lost 8 bases; unmatched junction nucleotides: 18. CDR1 and CDR2 from the germline V gene are SGHDT and YYEEEE. The CDR3 loop spans 18 amino acids. CDR3 bases: TGTGCCAGCAGCGAGGCCGGGACAGGGGGCGCACCGGGTTGGGGCTACACCTTC. Protein: CASSEAGTGGAPGWGYTF.

V gene TRBV19 combines with J gene TRBJ2-6; 8 bases map to TRBD1. This CDR3 region has 17 residues. The V gene end was trimmed by 4 bases and the J gene end by 1 base; junction bases not matched to a gene: 6. The germline V gene has CDR1 LNHDA and CDR2 SQIVND (reference sequence). The chain's CDR3 is CASSKDRVGSGANVLTF. The CDR3, as DNA: TGTGCCAGTAGTAAGGACAGGGTAGGGTCTGGGGCCAACGTCCTGACTTTC.

In this sample, this clonotype turned up once. V and J are TRBV20-1 and TRBJ2-3; 8 nucleotides match TRBD2. Germline lookup yields CDR1 DFQATT and CDR2 SNEGSKA (reference sequence). The CDR3 is 15 amino acids. The J segment lost 3 bases and the V segment lost 6 bases, leaving 11 bases of the junction unmatched. The CDR3 region is CSAERRAGETDTQYF. The CDR3 DNA sequence: TGCAGTGCAGAGAGGCGAGCGGGAGAGACAGATACGCAGTATTTT.

The V gene is TRBV2, the J gene TRBJ2-2; weak D call: TRBD2 (6 bases). From germline, CDR1 is SNHLY and CDR2 FYNNEI. This CDR3 has 13 residues. Trimming stripped 3 bases from V and 7 bases from J, with 9 bases between. CDR3 protein: CASSDRGIGELFF. Here the CDR3 DNA reads TGTGCCAGCAGTGACCGGGGGATCGGGGAGCTGTTTTTT.

The CDR3 DNA sequence: TGTGCCAGCAGCCCCCGACCGGGTACGGTCGAAGCTTTCTTT. This translates into CASSPRPGTVEAFF. This chain joins TRBV9 and TRBJ1-1; D remains ambiguous. There are 14 residues in the CDR3. Trimming took off 4 bases at V and 8 bases at J, with 18 bases between the two ends. Germline CDR1 reads SGDLS; CDR2 reads YYNGEE.